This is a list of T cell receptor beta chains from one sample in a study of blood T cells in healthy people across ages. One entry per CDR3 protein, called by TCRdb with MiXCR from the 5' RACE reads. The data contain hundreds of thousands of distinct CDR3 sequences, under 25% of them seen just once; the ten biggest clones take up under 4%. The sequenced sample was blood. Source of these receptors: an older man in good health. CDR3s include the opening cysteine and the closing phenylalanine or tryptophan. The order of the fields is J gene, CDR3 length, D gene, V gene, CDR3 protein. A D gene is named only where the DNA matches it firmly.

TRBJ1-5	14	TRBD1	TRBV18	CASSPGQENQPQHF
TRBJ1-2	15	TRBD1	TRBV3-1	CASSLEGQGRYGYTF
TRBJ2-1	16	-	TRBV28	CASRAPGVGQHNEQFF
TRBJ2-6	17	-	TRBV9	CASSVGTSYSGANVLTF
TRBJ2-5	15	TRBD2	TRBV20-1	CSARNPGTSGKDLFF
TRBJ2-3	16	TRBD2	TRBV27	CASSSRLAGSTDTQYF
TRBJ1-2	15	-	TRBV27	CASSLSSAGVYGYTF
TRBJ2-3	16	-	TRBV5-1	CASSHSELLSTDTQYF
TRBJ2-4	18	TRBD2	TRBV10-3	CAISEEGTSSLAKNIQYF
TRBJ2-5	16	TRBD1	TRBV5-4	CASSLYQGQMKETQYF
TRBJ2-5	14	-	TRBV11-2	CASSPWEYQETQYF